One sample yielded the 2 T cell receptor beta chains listed below, sequenced in a study of blood T cells in healthy people across ages. For the second PCR, which ran for 7 to 11 cycles, a sample-barcoded 5' primer and a J-beta primer mix were used. TCRdb re-analysed the 5' RACE reads in MiXCR, keeping a single row per CDR3 protein. The data show about 750,000 distinct CDR3 sequences, about 53% seen once. What was sequenced was blood. These receptors originate from a man older than 75 in good health.

The rearrangement joins TRBV7-9 to TRBJ2-1, with D hard to call. Deletions cut 10 bases from V and 0 bases from J, with 13 bases between. This CDR3 has 14 residues. Germline V gives CDR1 SEHNR, CDR2 FQNEAQ (reference sequence). The CDR3 sequence is CATLWAVSYNEQFF. For the CDR3, the DNA is TGTGCCACCCTCTGGGCGGTCTCCTACAATGAGCAGTTCTTC.

The gene calls are TRBV10-3 and TRBJ2-5; D may be TRBD1 or TRBD2 (5 bases each). The CDR3 length is 14 residues. The V end lost 4 bases, the J end lost 5 bases, and 14 bases lay between the germline ends. In germline, CDR1 is ENHRY, CDR2 SYGVKD. The CDR3 DNA reads as TGTGCCATCAGTGGGGACGTAAACCCCGAGACCCAGTACTTC. This sequence encodes CAISGDVNPETQYF.